Below are 13 T cell receptor beta chains sequenced from a single sample in a study of blood T cell repertoires in COVID-19. Profiled with immunoSEQ multiplex PCR; TCRdb holds only in-frame clones, not every one. The data show tens of thousands of clones, with over 70% seen just once and 5.8% held by the top ten. Sequences were obtained from peripheral blood. The source of these receptors is a man aged 45-65 years with active COVID-19.

The chain combines TRBV7-2 with TRBJ1-2; 9 nucleotides line up with TRBD1. The germline CDR1 and CDR2 sequences are SGHTA and FQGNSA. This CDR3 contains 15 residues. After removal of 1 base from V and 6 bases from J, the junction contained 6 bases not matched to a gene. CDR3 loop: CASSLDGTGINGYTF. The CDR3 region has the DNA TGTGCCAGCAGCTTAGATGGGACAGGGATTAATGGCTACACCTTC.

On this clone: Relative to the germline gene, one junction end is altered; a read error may explain this. V and J are TRBV5-1 and TRBJ2-2; 9 bases map to TRBD1. Germline CDR1 is SGHRS and CDR2 is YFSETQ. CDR3 size: 13 residues. The CDR3 reads CATSRDRAGELFF. CDR3 in DNA: TGCGCCACCAGCCGGGACAGGGCCGGGGAGCTGTTTTTT.

The chain joins TRBV28 to TRBJ2-7, with TRBD2 matching over 11 bases. The CDR3 loop spans 16 amino acids. V shed 5 bases and J 3 bases; nucleotides not matched to a gene: 9. Germline V CDR1 and CDR2: MDHEN, SYDVKM. The CDR3 DNA reads TGTGCCAGCAGTCCGTCGACTAGCGGGAATCTCTACGAGCAGTACTTC. It codes for CASSPSTSGNLYEQYF.

The chain recombines TRBV7-2 with TRBJ2-1; D is perhaps TRBD1 (5 bases). The V and J ends lost 5 bases and 3 bases respectively, with 14 bases between them. The CDR3 extends over 15 amino acids. The V gene's germline CDR1 is SGHTA and CDR2 FQGNSA. The CDR3 protein is CASSPGVDIYNEQFF. CDR3 nucleotide sequence: TGTGCCAGCAGCCCCGGAGTGGACATCTACAATGAGCAGTTCTTC.

The sample holds one count of this clone. The chain recombines TRBV28 with TRBJ1-1, with 10 bases that match TRBD1. Germline loops: CDR1 MDHEN, CDR2 SYDVKM. The junction had 6 bases not matched to a gene; V was cut back by 5 bases and J by 3 bases. CDR3 length: 15 amino acids. The CDR3 DNA follows: TGTGCCAGCAGTCGACAGGGGGCTGGGCACACTGAAGCTTTCTTT. It specifies CASSRQGAGHTEAFF.

This clone was counted only a few times. The genes are TRBV5-1 and TRBJ1-3, with D possibly TRBD1 on 6 matching bases. The V and J ends lost 3 bases and 3 bases respectively, with 13 bases between them. Germline CDR1 and CDR2: SGHRS and YFSETQ. The CDR3 loop spans 15 amino acids. Here the CDR3 reads CASSSGTIYGNTIYF. DNA for the CDR3: TGCGCCAGCAGCTCCGGGACAATTTATGGAAACACCATATATTTT.

This rearrangement joins TRBV30 to TRBJ1-2; D gene ambiguous. This CDR3 is 13 amino acids long. V was cut by 2 bases and J by 3 bases, with 10 bases left in between. The germline V gene has CDR1 GTSNPN and CDR2 SVGIG (reference sequence). The CDR3, as DNA: TGTGCCTGGAGTTCCGAGGATTACTATGGCTACACCTTC. It yields the protein CAWSSEDYYGYTF.

The chain combines TRBV5-4 with TRBJ1-4; 8 bases line up with TRBD1. V was pared by 0 bases and J by 3 bases, with 7 bases of the junction left unmatched. CDR1 and CDR2 (germline): SGHNT, YYREEE (reference sequence). The CDR3 is made up of 17 amino acids. CDR3 nucleotides: TGTGCCAGCAGCTTGGGAATTACAGGGGGGGCTAATGAAAAACTGTTTTTT. Its protein product is CASSLGITGGANEKLFF. Combining the CDR3 with reference TRBV5-4 and TRBJ1-4 gives the whole variable domain ETGVTQSPTHLIKTRGQQVTLRCSSQSGHNTVSWYQQALGQGPQFIFQYYREEENGRGNFPPRFSGLQFPNYSSELNVNALELDDSALYLCASSLGITGGANEKLFFGSGTQLSVL.

The gene calls are TRBV27 and TRBJ1-4; possible D gene TRBD1, 6 bases. V was cut by 6 bases and J by 7 bases, with 18 bases left in between. The CDR3 is made up of 15 amino acids. Germline V lookup: CDR1 MNHEY, CDR2 SMNVEV (reference sequence). CDR3 loop: CASSRYSQGGEKLFF. For the CDR3, the DNA is TGTGCCAGCAGCCGATACTCTCAAGGGGGTGAAAAACTGTTTTTT.

The rearrangement joins TRBV5-1 to TRBJ2-2; maybe TRBD1 (6 bases). Germline V lookup: CDR1 SGHRS, CDR2 YFSETQ. The V gene lost 0 bases and the J gene lost 2 bases, with 8 bases spanning the gap. There are 15 residues in the CDR3. The DNA for the CDR3 is TGCGCCAGCAGCTTGGGGACAGTAAACACCGGGGAGCTGTTTTTT. It specifies CASSLGTVNTGELFF. The complete variable domain, with remaining parts taken from reference TRBV5-1 and TRBJ2-2, reads KAGVTQTPRYLIKTRGQQVTLSCSPISGHRSVSWYQQTPGQGLQFLFEYFSETQRNKGNFPGRFSGRQFSNSRSEMNVSTLELGDSALYLCASSLGTVNTGELFFGEGSRLTVL.

The chain recombines TRBV7-4 with TRBJ2-3, with a weak D call TRBD2 (6 bases). The CDR3 is 14 residues long. The V gene lost 3 bases and the J gene lost 0 bases, with 7 bases spanning the gap. Germline CDR1 SGHVT, CDR2 SQSDAQ. The CDR3 reads CASSFGRSTDTQYF. CDR3 nucleotide sequence: TGTGCCAGCAGCTTCGGGAGAAGCACAGATACGCAGTATTTT.

The chain uses TRBV30 and TRBJ2-5; 7 bases align to TRBD1. This CDR3 contains 15 residues. Germline lookup yields CDR1 GTSNPN and CDR2 SVGIG (reference sequence). J was trimmed by 0 bases and V by 1 base; bases with no gene match: 5. CDR3 in amino acids: CAWSAGQLYQETQYF. The CDR3, as DNA: TGTGCCTGGAGTGCGGGACAGCTGTACCAAGAGACCCAGTACTTC.

The chain uses TRBV6-6 and TRBJ2-6; D perhaps matches TRBD1 (7 bases). Germline CDR1 MNHNY, CDR2 SVGAGI (reference sequence). This CDR3 comprises 17 residues. V was trimmed by 5 bases and J by 2 bases, leaving 16 bases between them. Here the CDR3 DNA reads TGTGCCAGCAGTCCGGGGGACAGCCTCCCTGGGGCCAACGTCCTGACTTTC. Amino acids: CASSPGDSLPGANVLTF.